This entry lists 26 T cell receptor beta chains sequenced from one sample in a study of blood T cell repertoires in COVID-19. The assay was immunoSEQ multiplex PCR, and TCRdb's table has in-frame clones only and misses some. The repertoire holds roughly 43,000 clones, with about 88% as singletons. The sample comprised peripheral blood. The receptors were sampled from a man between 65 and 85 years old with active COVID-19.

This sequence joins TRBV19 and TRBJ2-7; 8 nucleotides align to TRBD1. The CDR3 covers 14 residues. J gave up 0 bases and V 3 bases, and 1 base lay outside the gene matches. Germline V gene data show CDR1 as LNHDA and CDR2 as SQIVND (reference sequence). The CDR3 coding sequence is TGTGCCAGTAGTATGCAGGGGGCCTCCTACGAGCAGTACTTC. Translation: CASSMQGASYEQYF.

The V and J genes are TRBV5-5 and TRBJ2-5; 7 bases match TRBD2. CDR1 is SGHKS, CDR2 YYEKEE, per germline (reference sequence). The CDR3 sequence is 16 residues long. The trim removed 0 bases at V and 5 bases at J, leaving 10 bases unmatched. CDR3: CASSLEGRGAGETQYF. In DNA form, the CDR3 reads TGTGCCAGCAGCTTGGAGGGGAGGGGAGCCGGTGAGACCCAGTACTTC.

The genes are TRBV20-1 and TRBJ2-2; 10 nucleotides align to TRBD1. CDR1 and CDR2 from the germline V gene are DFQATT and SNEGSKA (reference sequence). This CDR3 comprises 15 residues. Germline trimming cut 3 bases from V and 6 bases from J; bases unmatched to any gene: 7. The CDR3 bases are TGCAGTGCTAGTACGGGACAGGGGATTTCCGGGGAGCTGTTTTTT. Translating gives CSASTGQGISGELFF.

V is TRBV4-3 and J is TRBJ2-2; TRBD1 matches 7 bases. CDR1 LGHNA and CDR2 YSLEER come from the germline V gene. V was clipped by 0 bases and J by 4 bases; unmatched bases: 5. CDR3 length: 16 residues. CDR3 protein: CASSQDPGGFTGELFF. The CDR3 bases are TGCGCCAGCAGCCAAGACCCAGGGGGATTCACCGGGGAGCTGTTTTTT.

CDR3 nucleotide sequence: TGTGCCAGCAGCCAAGATGTCAGCTACGAGCAGTACTTC. Translated: CASSQDVSYEQYF. The J gene is TRBJ2-7, the V gene TRBV14; D call uncertain. Germline loops: CDR1 SGHDN, CDR2 FVKESK. The CDR3 extends over 13 amino acids. The V end was cut by 0 bases, the J end by 3 bases, with 6 bases between.

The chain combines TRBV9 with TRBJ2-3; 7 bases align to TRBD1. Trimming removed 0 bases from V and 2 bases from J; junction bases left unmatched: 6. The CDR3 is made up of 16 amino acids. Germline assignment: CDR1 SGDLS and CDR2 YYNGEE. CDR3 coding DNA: TGTGCCAGCAGCGTAGCGGTCGGGACAGCCACAGATACGCAGTATTTT. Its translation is CASSVAVGTATDTQYF.

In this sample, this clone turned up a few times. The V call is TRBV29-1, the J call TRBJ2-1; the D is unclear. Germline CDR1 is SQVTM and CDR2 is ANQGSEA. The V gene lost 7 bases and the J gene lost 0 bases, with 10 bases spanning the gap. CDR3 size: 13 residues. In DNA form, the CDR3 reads TGCAGCGCCATTCCCGGCTCCTACAATGAGCAGTTCTTC. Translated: CSAIPGSYNEQFF.

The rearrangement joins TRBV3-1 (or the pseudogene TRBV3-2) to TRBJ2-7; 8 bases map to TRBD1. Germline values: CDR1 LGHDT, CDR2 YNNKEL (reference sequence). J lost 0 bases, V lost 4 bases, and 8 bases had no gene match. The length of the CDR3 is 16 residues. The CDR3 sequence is CASSPLWTGSSYEQYF. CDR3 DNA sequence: TGTGCCAGCAGCCCCCTATGGACAGGGAGCTCCTACGAGCAGTACTTC.

CDR3 loop: CASSVNGGNTGELFF. The CDR3 DNA sequence: TGTGCCAGCAGCGTTAACGGAGGGAACACCGGGGAGCTGTTTTTT. The chain carries TRBV7-2 and TRBJ2-2, with D possibly matching TRBD2 (5 bases). The germline V gene encodes CDR1 SGHTA and CDR2 FQGNSA. The ends were cut back, 5 bases at V and 1 base at J, with 11 bases in the middle. The CDR3 runs 15 residues.

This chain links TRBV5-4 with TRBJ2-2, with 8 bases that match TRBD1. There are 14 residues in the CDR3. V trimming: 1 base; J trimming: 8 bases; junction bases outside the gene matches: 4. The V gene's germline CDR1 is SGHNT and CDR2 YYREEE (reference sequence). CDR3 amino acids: CASSLQGAGGELFF. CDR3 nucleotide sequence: TGTGCCAGCAGCTTGCAGGGGGCGGGTGGGGAGCTGTTTTTT.

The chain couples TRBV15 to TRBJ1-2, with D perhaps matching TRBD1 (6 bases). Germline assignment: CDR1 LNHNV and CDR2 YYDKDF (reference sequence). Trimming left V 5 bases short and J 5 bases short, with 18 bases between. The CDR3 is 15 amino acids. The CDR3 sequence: CATSVKQGARYGYTF. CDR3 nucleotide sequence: TGTGCCACCAGCGTTAAACAGGGCGCTCGGTATGGCTACACCTTC. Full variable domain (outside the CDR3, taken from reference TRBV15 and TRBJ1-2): DAMVIQNPRYQVTQFGKPVTLSCSQTLNHNVMYWYQQKSSQAPKLLFHYYDKDFNNEADTPDNFQSRRPNTSFCFLDIRSPGLGDTAMYLCATSVKQGARYGYTFGSGTRLTVV.

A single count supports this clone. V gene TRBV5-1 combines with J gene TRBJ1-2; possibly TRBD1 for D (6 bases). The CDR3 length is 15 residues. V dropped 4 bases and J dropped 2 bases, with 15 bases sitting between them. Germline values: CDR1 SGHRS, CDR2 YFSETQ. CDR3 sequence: CASSLEGGGNYGYTF. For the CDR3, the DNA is TGCGCCAGCAGCCTTGAGGGAGGGGGGAACTATGGCTACACCTTC.

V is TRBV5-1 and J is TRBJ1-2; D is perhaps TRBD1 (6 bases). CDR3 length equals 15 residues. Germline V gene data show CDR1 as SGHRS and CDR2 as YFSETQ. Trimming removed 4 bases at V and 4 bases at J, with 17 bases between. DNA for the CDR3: TGCGCCAGCAGCACGGGACATGTCGACCTCTATGGCTACACCTTC. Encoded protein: CASSTGHVDLYGYTF. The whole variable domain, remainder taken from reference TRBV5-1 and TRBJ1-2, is KAGVTQTPRYLIKTRGQQVTLSCSPISGHRSVSWYQQTPGQGLQFLFEYFSETQRNKGNFPGRFSGRQFSNSRSEMNVSTLELGDSALYLCASSTGHVDLYGYTFGSGTRLTVV.

This CDR3 is CASSLTDRGAGELFF. In nucleotides, the CDR3 is TGTGCCAGCAGCTTAACGGACAGGGGGGCCGGGGAGCTGTTTTTT. This chain uses TRBV7-2 with TRBJ2-2; 10 positions agree with TRBD1. Germline V CDR1 and CDR2: SGHTA, FQGNSA. The CDR3 consists of 15 residues. J lost 6 bases, V lost 2 bases, and 3 bases had no gene match.

The CDR3 sequence is CASNTRGGAYGYTF. For the CDR3, the DNA is TGTGCCAGCAACACGCGGGGAGGCGCCTATGGCTACACCTTC. The chain is built from TRBV4-2 and TRBJ1-2; D remains unclear. V was clipped by 7 bases and J by 4 bases, with 16 bases between them. The CDR3 has 14 residues. Germline V gene sequence: CDR1 LGHNA, CDR2 YNFKEQ.

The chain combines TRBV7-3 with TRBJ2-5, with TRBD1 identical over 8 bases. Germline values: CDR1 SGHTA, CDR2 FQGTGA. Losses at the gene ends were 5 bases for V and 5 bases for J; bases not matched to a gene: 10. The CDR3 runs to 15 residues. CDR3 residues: CASSRGQGAKETQYF. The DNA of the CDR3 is TGTGCCAGCAGCCGCGGCCAGGGGGCTAAGGAGACCCAGTACTTC. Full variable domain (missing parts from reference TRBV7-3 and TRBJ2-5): GAGVSQTPSNKVTEKGKYVELRCDPISGHTALYWYRQSLGQGPEFLIYFQGTGAADDSGLPNDRFFAVRPEGSVSTLKIQRTERGDSAVYLCASSRGQGAKETQYFGPGTRLLVL.

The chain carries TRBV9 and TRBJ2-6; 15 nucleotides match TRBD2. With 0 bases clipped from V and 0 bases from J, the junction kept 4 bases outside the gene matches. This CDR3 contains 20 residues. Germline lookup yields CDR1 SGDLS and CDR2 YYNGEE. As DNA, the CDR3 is TGTGCCAGCAGCGTAGAAGGGACTAGCGGGGGGCCCTCTGGGGCCAACGTCCTGACTTTC. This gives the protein CASSVEGTSGGPSGANVLTF.

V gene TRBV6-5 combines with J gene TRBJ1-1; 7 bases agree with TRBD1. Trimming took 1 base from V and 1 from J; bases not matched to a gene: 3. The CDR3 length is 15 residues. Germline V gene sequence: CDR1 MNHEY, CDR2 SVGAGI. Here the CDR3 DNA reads TGTGCCAGCAGTTACTTTAACAGGGGGAACACTGAAGCTTTCTTT. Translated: CASSYFNRGNTEAFF.

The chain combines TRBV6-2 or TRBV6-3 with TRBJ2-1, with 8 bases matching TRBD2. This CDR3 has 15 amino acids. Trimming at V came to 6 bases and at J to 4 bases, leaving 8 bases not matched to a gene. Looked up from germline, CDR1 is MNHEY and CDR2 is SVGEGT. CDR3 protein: CASSQSGGLYNEQFF. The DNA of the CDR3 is TGTGCCAGCAGCCAAAGCGGGGGACTTTACAATGAGCAGTTCTTC.

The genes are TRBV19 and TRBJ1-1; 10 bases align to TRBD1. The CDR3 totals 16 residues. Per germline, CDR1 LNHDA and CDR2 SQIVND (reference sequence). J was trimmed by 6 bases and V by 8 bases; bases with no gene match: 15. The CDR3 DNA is TGTGCCAGTCGGCGACAGGGGGCGGCATCGGGTCCTGAAGCTTTCTTT. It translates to CASRRQGAASGPEAFF.

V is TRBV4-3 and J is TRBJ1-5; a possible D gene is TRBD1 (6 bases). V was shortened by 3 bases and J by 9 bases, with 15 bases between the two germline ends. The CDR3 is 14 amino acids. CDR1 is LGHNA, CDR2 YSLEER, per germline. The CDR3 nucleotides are TGCGCCAGCAGCCAGTCACAGGGACCTTGGCCCCAGCATTTT. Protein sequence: CASSQSQGPWPQHF.

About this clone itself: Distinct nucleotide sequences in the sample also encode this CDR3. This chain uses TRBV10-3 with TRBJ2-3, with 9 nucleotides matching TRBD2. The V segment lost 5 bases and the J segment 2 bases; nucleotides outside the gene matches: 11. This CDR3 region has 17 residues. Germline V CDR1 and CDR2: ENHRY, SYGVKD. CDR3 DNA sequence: TGTGCCATCAGTCGAGGGGGACTAGCAGGGGACACAGATACGCAGTATTTT. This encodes CAISRGGLAGDTDTQYF.

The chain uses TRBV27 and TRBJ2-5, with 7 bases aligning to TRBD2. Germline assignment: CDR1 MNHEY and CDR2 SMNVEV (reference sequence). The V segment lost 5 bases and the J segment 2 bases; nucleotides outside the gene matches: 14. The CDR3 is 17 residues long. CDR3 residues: CASSPLGYGGKQETQYF. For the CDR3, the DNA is TGTGCCAGCAGTCCACTCGGCTACGGGGGGAAGCAAGAGACCCAGTACTTC.

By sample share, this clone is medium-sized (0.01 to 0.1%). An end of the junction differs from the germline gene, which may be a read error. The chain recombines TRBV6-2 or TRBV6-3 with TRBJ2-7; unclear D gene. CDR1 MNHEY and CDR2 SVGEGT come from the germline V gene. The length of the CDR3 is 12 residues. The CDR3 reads CASSYGTSYVNF. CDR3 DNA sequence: TGTGCCAGCAGTTACGGTACTTCTTATGTTAACTTC.

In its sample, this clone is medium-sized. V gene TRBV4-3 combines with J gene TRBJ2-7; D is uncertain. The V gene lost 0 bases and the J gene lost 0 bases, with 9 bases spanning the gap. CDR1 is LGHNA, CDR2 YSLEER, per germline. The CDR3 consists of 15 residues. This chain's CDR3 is CASSQEGDSSYEQYF. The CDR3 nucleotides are TGCGCCAGCAGCCAAGAGGGCGATAGCTCCTACGAGCAGTACTTC.

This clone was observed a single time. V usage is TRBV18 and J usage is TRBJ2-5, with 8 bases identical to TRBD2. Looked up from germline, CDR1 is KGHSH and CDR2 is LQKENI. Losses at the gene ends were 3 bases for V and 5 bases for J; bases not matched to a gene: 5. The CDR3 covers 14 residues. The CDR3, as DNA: TGTGCCAGCTCACCGGCCGGGAGGGGGGAGACCCAGTACTTC. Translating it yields CASSPAGRGETQYF.